This T cell receptor beta chain was retrieved from a study of memory CD8 T cells in hepatitis C reinfection. Study information: Between 3 and 8 weeks after reinfection detection, peak samples were drawn. Findings of the study overall: Four to six donors were too few for definitive public clonotype conclusions.

With respect to this clone: Its antigen is not identified.

CDR3 length: 15 residues. CDR1 is MNHEY, CDR2 SMNVEV, per germline (reference sequence). Assay used: immunoSEQ multiplex PCR; TCRdb lists only in-frame clones, some missing. The sample has around 47,000 clones, 88% seen once. Described time point: peak reinfection, 3 to 8 weeks after reinfection detection. The sorted cells went straight to TCR sequencing with no prior in vitro expansion. The Montreal HEPCO cohort supplied donors who inject drugs. The chain joins TRBV27 to TRBJ2-5; the match to TRBD2 covers 7 bases. The DNA end favors TRBJ2-7, so the J call may be wrong. The source material was naive CD8+ T cells sorted from blood. The receptor comes from a young man with hepatitis C virus infection. The CDR3 coding sequence is TGTGCCAGCAGTTATCGTGCGGGAGAGTCCTACGAGCAGTACTTC. Translation gives CASSYRAGESYEQYF.